This T cell receptor beta chain derives from a study of cytomegalovirus exposure and HLA in healthy donors. Overall study findings and caveats: Fewer N-insertions than the approximately 700-donor mean were reportedly shown by an Asian-associated ancestry cluster in a later analysis. Donors were assumed by presence/absence analyses to have roughly uniform sequencing depth.

This CDR3 comprises 16 residues. V was cut by 3 bases and J by 0 bases, with 15 bases left in between. CDR1 is MGHRA, CDR2 YSYEKL, per germline. About this clone: Its antigen is unidentified.

The primer mix had 60 Vbeta and 13 Jbeta primers. Measured with immunoSEQ multiplex PCR; TCRdb has only the in-frame clones, and not every one. Here the sample spans 200,000 or so clones, roughly 84% being singletons. The chain joins TRBV4-1 to TRBJ2-7; D might be TRBD2 (6 bases). This TCR derives from a boy between 2 and 10 years old in good health and CMV-seronegative. The sample taken for sequencing was PBMCs. The chain's CDR3 is CASSHGTARYSYEQYF. CDR3 sequence (DNA): TGCGCCAGCAGCCATGGGACTGCACGCTACTCCTACGAGCAGTACTTC.